This TCR beta chain was sequenced for a study of a mutant IDH1 vaccine in newly diagnosed glioma. Overall study context: Patients got radiotherapy, temozolomide, or both beforehand, and most got both. Study-wide results and limits: Immune responses induced by vaccination arose in 93.3% of the patients. Pseudoprogression appears to have had no connection to changes in top peripheral T cell clonotypes.

Germline lookup yields CDR1 SGDLS and CDR2 YYNGEE. Trimming shortened V by 4 bases and J by 2 bases, and 19 bases separated the two germline ends. The CDR3 has 16 residues. In the case of this clone: Antigen unknown.

Here immunoSEQ multiplex PCR was the method, and the copy in TCRdb shows in-frame clones only, minus some. The table lists roughly 74,000 clones, around 85% of them singletons. Time point defined: week 23, last vaccination. Doses consisted of 300 ug of mutant IDH1 20-mer peptide each, paired with topical imiquimod. The donor cohort comprised cases of new WHO grade 3 or 4 IDH1-mutant, ATRX-lost astrocytoma. The chain employs TRBV9 and TRBJ2-7, with D possibly being TRBD1 or TRBD2 (6 bases each). The specimen comprised PBMCs, sampled from a glioma patient whose treatment included an IDH1 peptide vaccine. This clonotype was obtained from a man aged 30 to 45 with glioma. Some clones in this sample may be carry-over from other donors' samples. The CDR3 DNA sequence: TGTGCCAGCAGCCCCCCTATAGGGGGGCTGGCCTACGAGCAGTACTTC. Translating it yields CASSPPIGGLAYEQYF.